The 20 T cell receptor beta chains given below trace back to one sample, sequenced in a study of cytotoxic CD8 clonotypes in ibrutinib-treated CLL (dated by TCRdb to the early 2020s). Libraries were constructed by the immunoSEQ multiplex PCR assay. Not all clones reach the TCRdb copy of this immuneACCESS table, which keeps in-frame sequences only. Checked studies attribute under half of the gap to unresolved V genes and leave the rest unexplained. This sample comprises about 200,000 clones, 72% of them detected only once. Of the sample, around an eighth is held by the ten largest clones. The sample's time point label, decoded: approximately 2 years on ibrutinib. This sample comprised PBMCs, obtained after 24 months of ibrutinib treatment. These TCRs come from a human donor with chronic lymphocytic leukemia.

The genes are TRBV30 and TRBJ2-7; 7 bases align to TRBD1. This CDR3 comprises 14 residues. Looked up from germline, CDR1 is GTSNPN and CDR2 is SVGIG (reference sequence). Germline trimming cut 2 bases from V and 4 bases from J; bases unmatched to any gene: 8. The CDR3 DNA reads as TGTGCCTGGAGTACTACGGGACAGAAATACGAGCAGTACTTC. Residues: CAWSTTGQKYEQYF.

Here the CDR3 reads CASSLRQRDTEAFF. The DNA for the CDR3 is TGTGCCAGCAGTTTACGGCAGCGGGACACTGAAGCTTTCTTT. This rearrangement joins TRBV27 to TRBJ1-1; D is uncertain. The length of the CDR3 is 14 residues. V dropped 2 bases and J dropped 3 bases, with 10 bases sitting between them. Germline assignment: CDR1 MNHEY and CDR2 SMNVEV (reference sequence).

This chain connects TRBV9 to TRBJ2-2, with TRBD1 as a possible D gene (5 bases). Trimming cost V 1 base and J 0 bases, with 10 bases left between them. The CDR3 contains 16 residues. Germline CDR1 SGDLS, CDR2 YYNGEE. DNA for the CDR3: TGTGCCAGCAGCGTACACGGACACGCGAACACCGGGGAGCTGTTTTTT. Protein sequence: CASSVHGHANTGELFF.

The chain recombines TRBV27 with TRBJ2-1; D ambiguous. The CDR3 length is 15 residues. Trimming took off 6 bases at V and 5 bases at J, with 17 bases between the two ends. The V gene's germline CDR1 is MNHEY and CDR2 SMNVEV (reference sequence). For the CDR3, the DNA is TGTGCCAGCAGCCCCCCTCCCGGCATGGACAATGAGCAGTTCTTC. It encodes CASSPPPGMDNEQFF.

V gene TRBV7-8 combines with J gene TRBJ2-1, with 8 positions matching TRBD2. Per the germline V gene, CDR1 is SGHVS and CDR2 is FQNEAQ. The CDR3 totals 19 residues. The V segment lost 0 bases and the J segment 8 bases; nucleotides outside the gene matches: 18. CDR3 nucleotides: TGTGCCAGCAGCTTAGCCCGTCAGGGGTTTGGCGGGAGGCCGGATGAGCAGTTCTTC. It is translated as CASSLARQGFGGRPDEQFF.

The J gene is TRBJ1-3, the V gene TRBV19, with 8 nucleotides matching TRBD1. In germline, CDR1 is LNHDA, CDR2 SQIVND (reference sequence). The V gene end was trimmed by 7 bases and the J gene end by 2 bases; junction bases not matched to a gene: 10. The CDR3 length is 16 residues. The CDR3 nucleotides read TGTGCCAGTATGAGACTCGGCAGGGGGCCTGGAAACACCATATATTTT. This gives the protein CASMRLGRGPGNTIYF.

Turning to this clone: Other nucleotide sequences from this sample produce the same CDR3. The chain links TRBV7-9 to TRBJ2-7, with 7 bases aligning to TRBD1. V shed 6 bases and J 3 bases; nucleotides not matched to a gene: 2. Germline CDR1 is SEHNR and CDR2 is FQNEAQ (reference sequence). The CDR3 length is 12 residues. CDR3 nucleotide sequence: TGTGCCAGCAGTCGACAGGGCTACGAGCAGTACTTC. The encoded protein is CASSRQGYEQYF.

This clone was seen a few times. The chain employs TRBV28 and TRBJ2-7; TRBD2 might be the D (5 bases). Germline loops: CDR1 MDHEN, CDR2 SYDVKM. The V and J ends lost 5 bases and 0 bases respectively, with 11 bases between them. The CDR3 covers 14 residues. The CDR3 DNA reads as TGTGCCAGCAGTACGAGGACTCCCTCCTACGAGCAGTACTTC. Protein: CASSTRTPSYEQYF.

The chain employs TRBV27 and TRBJ2-1; 10 bases align to TRBD2. The CDR3 is 13 residues long. V lost 5 bases, J lost 8 bases, and 3 bases stayed unmatched. Germline CDR1 MNHEY, CDR2 SMNVEV (reference sequence). CDR3 nucleotides: TGTGCCAGCAGTCCTCTAGCGGGAGATGAGCAGTTCTTC. Protein: CASSPLAGDEQFF.

This clone came up a few times. This chain connects TRBV7-9 to TRBJ1-2; tentatively, D is TRBD1 (5 bases). CDR3 length equals 15 residues. Germline V gene sequence: CDR1 SEHNR, CDR2 FQNEAQ (reference sequence). Deletions cut 1 base from V and 7 bases from J, with 16 bases between. The CDR3, as DNA: TGTGCCAGCAGCTTAGGAGACGGCAGGGTTGGTGGCTACACCTTC. Its translation: CASSLGDGRVGGYTF.

The V gene is TRBV7-3, the J gene TRBJ2-5, with 10 bases fitting TRBD2. The better agreement between TRBJ2-7 and the DNA end casts doubt on the J call. There are 14 residues in the CDR3. Germline V lookup: CDR1 SGHTA, CDR2 FQGTGA. The CDR3 loop reads CASSPSGSIHEQYF. DNA of the CDR3: TGTGCCAGCAGCCCTAGCGGGAGTATCCACGAGCAGTACTTC.

In its sample, this clone was seen a few times. The chain joins TRBV4-3 to TRBJ1-4; no definite D call. Germline V lookup: CDR1 LGHNA, CDR2 YSLEER. CDR3 length: 14 residues. With 0 bases removed from V and 10 bases from J, the gap between germline ends came to 12 bases. The CDR3 DNA reads TGCGCCAGCAGCCAAGACCAGCAAGGCGTAAAACTGTTTTTT. It specifies CASSQDQQGVKLFF.

V gene TRBV7-9 combines with J gene TRBJ2-7; TRBD2 agrees at 9 bases. The CDR3 sequence is 16 residues long. V gave up 4 bases and J gave up 2 bases; unmatched junction bases: 9. Germline lookup yields CDR1 SEHNR and CDR2 FQNEAQ (reference sequence). DNA of the CDR3: TGTGCCAGCAGCTATGCGGGAGGGCCAACACCCTACGAGCAGTACTTC. Translating gives CASSYAGGPTPYEQYF.

The genes are TRBV27 and TRBJ2-7; 9 bases are shared with TRBD2. V trimming: 10 bases; J trimming: 0 bases; junction bases outside the gene matches: 13. This CDR3 is built from 16 residues. The V gene's germline CDR1 is MNHEY and CDR2 SMNVEV (reference sequence). The CDR3 coding sequence is TGTGCCACCGCACGTGGCCCTAGCGGGGTCTCCTACGAGCAGTACTTC. This sequence encodes CATARGPSGVSYEQYF.

V usage is TRBV25-1 and J usage is TRBJ1-1; D is unclear. Germline V lookup: CDR1 MGHDK, CDR2 SYGVNS. The V gene lost 4 bases and the J gene lost 11 bases, with 14 bases spanning the gap. The CDR3 is made up of 12 amino acids. CDR3 residues: CASSGTRPGAFF. The CDR3 DNA follows: TGTGCCAGCAGTGGAACACGGCCGGGGGCTTTCTTT.

This chain joins TRBV15 and TRBJ1-5; maybe TRBD1 (5 bases). The germline V and J ends were trimmed by 4 bases and 1 base, with 20 bases remaining between them. The CDR3 is made up of 18 amino acids. In germline, CDR1 is LNHNV, CDR2 YYDKDF (reference sequence). DNA for the CDR3: TGTGCCACCAGCACCCTTGGGTTAGGTGGACAAAGCAATCAGCCCCAGCATTTT. The encoded protein is CATSTLGLGGQSNQPQHF.

The chain combines TRBV5-1 with TRBJ1-3; 7 bases are a match to TRBD1. Per the germline V gene, CDR1 is SGHRS and CDR2 is YFSETQ. V was clipped by 4 bases and J by 6 bases; unmatched bases: 7. This CDR3 is 14 amino acids long. Written as DNA, the CDR3 is TGCGCCAGCAGCCCCGAACAGGGGACAAACACCATATATTTT. Amino acids: CASSPEQGTNTIYF.

The V call is TRBV6-5, the J call TRBJ2-5; 15 nucleotides line up with TRBD2. The ends lost 5 bases at V and 5 bases at J; junction bases unmatched: 3. The length of the CDR3 is 15 residues. Germline CDR1 MNHEY, CDR2 SVGAGI. CDR3: CASSRTSGRVETQYF. The CDR3 nucleotides are TGTGCCAGCAGTCGGACTAGCGGGAGGGTGGAGACCCAGTACTTC.

This clone was seen once. The CDR3 DNA sequence: TGTGCCAGCAGCTTAATAACTAATGAAAAACTGTTTTTT. It translates to CASSLITNEKLFF. The J gene is TRBJ1-4, the V gene TRBV11-2; D uncertain. Germline V gene sequence: CDR1 SGHAT, CDR2 FQNNGV. V was trimmed by 2 bases and J by 1 base, leaving 2 bases between them. The CDR3 spans 13 residues.

This chain uses TRBV7-9 with TRBJ2-7, with a tentative D call TRBD1 (5 bases). The germline V and J ends were trimmed by 6 bases and 3 bases, with 12 bases remaining between them. Germline V gene lookup returns CDR1 SEHNR and CDR2 FQNEAQ (reference sequence). CDR3 length equals 13 residues. This CDR3 is CASRSGSSYEQYF. CDR3 sequence (DNA): TGTGCCAGCAGATCAGGGTCGAGCTACGAGCAGTACTTC.